These 17 T cell receptor beta chains share one sample of origin, sequenced in a study of T-cell reconstitution after alpha-beta-depleted transplantation in children. Molecular barcoding with unique molecular identifiers was used for the TCRbeta library. TCRdb reprocessed the PCR reads via MiXCR and lists one record per CDR3 protein. The sample includes just over 950,000 distinct CDR3 sequences, about 26% of them seen just once. The sample consisted of PBMCs, mostly from graft donor cells, taken 360 days after TCRalphabeta/CD19-depleted stem cell transplant. Every receptor here comes from a boy under three years old who had a stem cell transplant for SCID, so the T cells may come from the graft donor.

This clonotype was picked up a small number of times. The chain employs TRBV20-1 and TRBJ2-4, with D hard to call. V lost 5 bases and J 6 bases, leaving 14 bases between the germline ends. There are 13 residues in the CDR3. The V gene's germline CDR1 is DFQATT and CDR2 SNEGSKA (reference sequence). In DNA, the CDR3 is TGCAGTGCTGGTTGGTTGGCCCCAAACATTCAGTACTTC. Amino acid sequence: CSAGWLAPNIQYF.

The chain links TRBV15 to TRBJ2-1; no clear D gene. Trimming removed 1 base at V and 0 bases at J, with 7 bases between. CDR3 length equals 15 residues. Germline V gene lookup returns CDR1 LNHNV and CDR2 YYDKDF (reference sequence). For the CDR3, the DNA is TGTGCCACCAGCAGAGCAGGTTACTCCTACAATGAGCAGTTCTTC. Amino acids: CATSRAGYSYNEQFF. Using reference TRBV15 and TRBJ2-1 for the parts outside the CDR3, the full variable domain is DAMVIQNPRYQVTQFGKPVTLSCSQTLNHNVMYWYQQKSSQAPKLLFHYYDKDFNNEADTPDNFQSRRPNTSFCFLDIRSPGLGDTAMYLCATSRAGYSYNEQFFGPGTRLTVL.

The chain couples TRBV2 to TRBJ1-1; D gene uncertain. V shed 5 bases and J shed 7 bases, with 20 bases lying between them. This CDR3 has 15 residues. Per the germline V gene, CDR1 is SNHLY and CDR2 is FYNNEI. The CDR3 here is CASSLGRILPFEAFF. The CDR3 region has the DNA TGTGCCAGCAGTCTCGGACGGATCTTGCCCTTTGAAGCTTTCTTT.

This chain uses TRBV20-1 with TRBJ2-5, with D unclear. V gave up 3 bases and J gave up 5 bases, with 16 bases separating them. The CDR3 contains 14 residues. CDR1 is DFQATT, CDR2 SNEGSKA, per germline (reference sequence). This CDR3 reads CSASPPGLSETQYF. CDR3 nucleotide sequence: TGCAGTGCTAGTCCCCCTGGGCTCAGTGAGACCCAGTACTTC.

This clonotype has only a few counts. The chain employs TRBV10-3 and TRBJ2-1, with D possibly being TRBD2 (5 bases). Per germline, CDR1 ENHRY and CDR2 SYGVKD. The CDR3 spans 15 residues. V was cut by 3 bases and J by 8 bases, with 17 bases left in between. Here the CDR3 reads CAISDLDWLADEQFF. CDR3 nucleotide sequence: TGTGCCATCAGTGATTTGGATTGGCTAGCCGATGAGCAGTTCTTC.

This clonotype appeared a few times. The CDR3 protein is CASSPRSRGEEQFF. The DNA for the CDR3 is TGTGCCAGCAGTCCACGTTCGAGGGGAGAAGAGCAGTTCTTC. V usage is TRBV12-3 or TRBV12-4 and J usage is TRBJ2-1; D might be TRBD1 or TRBD2, each matching 5 bases. The ends were cut back, 5 bases at V and 10 bases at J, with 18 bases in the middle. This CDR3 region has 14 residues.

This clonotype was counted a few times. The chain carries TRBV5-1 and TRBJ1-1; D ambiguous. The CDR3 covers 16 residues. The V end was cut by 0 bases, the J end by 1 base, with 13 bases between. Looked up from germline, CDR1 is SGHRS and CDR2 is YFSETQ. The CDR3 DNA sequence: TGCGCCAGCAGCTTGGACACTATGCGGGGGAACACTGAAGCTTTCTTT. As protein: CASSLDTMRGNTEAFF. Combining the CDR3 with reference TRBV5-1 and TRBJ1-1 gives the whole variable domain KAGVTQTPRYLIKTRGQQVTLSCSPISGHRSVSWYQQTPGQGLQFLFEYFSETQRNKGNFPGRFSGRQFSNSRSEMNVSTLELGDSALYLCASSLDTMRGNTEAFFGQGTRLTVV.

This chain uses TRBV7-6 with TRBJ2-7; tentatively, D is TRBD1 or TRBD2 (5 bases each). The germline V and J ends were trimmed by 5 bases and 0 bases, with 17 bases remaining between them. CDR1 and CDR2 (germline): SGHVS, FNYEAQ. The CDR3 loop spans 16 amino acids. Here the CDR3 DNA reads TGTGCCAGCAGCCTTAGCGCAGGGTTTAGCTCCTACGAGCAGTACTTC. It specifies CASSLSAGFSSYEQYF.

CDR3 coding DNA: TGTGCCACCAGTGATTCGGTCGGGGCAAGCAATCAGCCCCAGCATTTT. Translating it yields CATSDSVGASNQPQHF. This rearrangement joins TRBV24-1 to TRBJ1-5, with a weak D call TRBD1 (5 bases). Deletions cut 2 bases from V and 1 base from J, with 11 bases between. CDR3 length: 16 amino acids. Germline loops: CDR1 KGHDR, CDR2 SFDVKD.

This chain uses TRBV15 with TRBJ2-5; 8 bases fit TRBD1. CDR1 LNHNV and CDR2 YYDKDF come from the germline V gene (reference sequence). J gave up 5 bases and V 9 bases, and 17 bases lay outside the gene matches. The CDR3 loop spans 16 amino acids. CDR3 nucleotide sequence: TGTGCCACAGGAATCGGACAGGGAATGGCTGGGGAGACCCAGTACTTC. This gives the protein CATGIGQGMAGETQYF.

The chain employs TRBV7-2 and TRBJ2-3; maybe TRBD2 (7 bases). Germline-derived CDR1 and CDR2 are SGHTA and FQGNSA. V lost 0 bases, J lost 3 bases, and 13 bases lay in between. The CDR3 covers 16 residues. The CDR3 region has the DNA TGTGCCAGCAGCTTAGCGGGGGCGGGGGTAACAGATACGCAGTATTTT. It specifies CASSLAGAGVTDTQYF.

In this sample, this clonotype turned up a few times. In nucleotides, the CDR3 is TGTGCCAGCAGTGAAAGACCGAGTAGCAATCAGCCCCAGCATTTT. This translates into CASSERPSSNQPQHF. This chain links TRBV2 with TRBJ1-5; D is ambiguous. This CDR3 is built from 15 residues. Trimming removed 2 bases from V and 0 bases from J, with 8 bases in between. Germline V gene data show CDR1 as SNHLY and CDR2 as FYNNEI.

In this sample, this clonotype turned up a few times. The V and J genes are TRBV27 and TRBJ1-2; D is undetermined. CDR3 length equals 12 residues. Germline V CDR1 and CDR2: MNHEY, SMNVEV (reference sequence). Trimming removed 5 bases at V and 4 bases at J, with 8 bases between. CDR3 bases: TGTGCCAGCAGTCGCAATCCCTATGGCTACACCTTC. Translated: CASSRNPYGYTF.

This clonotype was seen a handful of times. The rearrangement uses TRBV20-1 and TRBJ2-7, with 9 bases fitting TRBD1. The CDR3 is 16 residues long. The V gene end was trimmed by 6 bases and the J gene end by 0 bases; junction bases not matched to a gene: 12. CDR1 is DFQATT and CDR2 is SNEGSKA in the germline V gene (reference sequence). The CDR3 spells CSAYFTGGGSSYEQYF. As DNA, the CDR3 is TGCAGTGCCTATTTTACAGGGGGCGGTAGCTCCTACGAGCAGTACTTC.

The genes are TRBV12-3 or TRBV12-4 and TRBJ1-1; D remains ambiguous. V was shortened by 7 bases and J by 7 bases, with 13 bases between the two germline ends. This CDR3 has 12 residues. CDR3 DNA: TGTGCCAGCATCGGGTGGGCTGATGAAGCTTTCTTT. Translating it yields CASIGWADEAFF.

This clonotype was detected a few times. This chain links TRBV20-1 with TRBJ2-7; the match to TRBD1 covers 11 bases. The germline CDR1 and CDR2 sequences are DFQATT and SNEGSKA (reference sequence). The V segment lost 5 bases and the J segment 1 base; nucleotides outside the gene matches: 4. This CDR3 has 14 amino acids. The CDR3 reads CSAGQGAPSYEQYF. CDR3 sequence (DNA): TGCAGTGCTGGACAGGGGGCCCCATCCTACGAGCAGTACTTC.

The chain employs TRBV12-3 or TRBV12-4 and TRBJ1-1; no clear D gene. The CDR3 extends over 14 amino acids. The V end lost 3 bases, the J end lost 4 bases, and 12 bases lay between the germline ends. The CDR3 reads CASSLGSSSTEAFF. The CDR3 region has the DNA TGTGCCAGCAGTTTGGGCAGTAGTAGCACTGAAGCTTTCTTT.